This TCR beta chain was sequenced for a study of CD8 T cells in ankylosing spondylitis. General study findings and limits: Reactive arthritis synovial fluid and blood previously showed some of these motif variants. Matched synovial fluid from ankylosing spondylitis patients was reported to be enriched for disease-linked clones. With a CD8+ phenotype, disease-linked clones were relatively rare in peripheral blood.

This clonotype was counted ten times or more. What it binds is not known. Library preparation for TCR beta used quantitative 5'-RACE with molecular barcodes. From the 5' RACE reads, TCRdb called clonotypes with MiXCR, one entry per CDR3 protein. The table shows around 210,000 distinct CDR3 sequences, with approximately 8.4% occurring only once. This TCR derives from a female donor with ankylosing spondylitis or in good health (not recorded which). The sequenced sample was blood, either unsorted or a sorted T cell fraction (not recorded which).

In nucleotides, the CDR3 is TGCAGTGCGCCCAGGCTACAGGCACCCTTCTTC. It specifies CSAPRLQAPFF. The rearrangement uses TRBV20-1 and TRBJ2-1, with D possibly TRBD1 on 5 matching bases. With 6 bases removed from V and 16 bases from J, the gap between germline ends came to 19 bases. CDR3 length equals 11 residues. The germline gives CDR1 DFQATT, CDR2 SNEGSKA (reference sequence).